Given below is one TCR beta chain in context. No antigen is known for it. The CDR3 has 15 amino acids. V lost 7 bases and J 2 bases, leaving 16 bases between the germline ends. Germline V gives CDR1 MNHEY, CDR2 SMNVEV (reference sequence). These data belong to a study of T cell responses to AZD1222 COVID-19 vaccine. Profiled with immunoSEQ multiplex PCR; TCRdb holds only in-frame clones, not every one. The sample has about 180,000 clones; around 90% are singletons. Study observations and caveats: Clonal diversity was possibly underestimated; the donors were predominantly white British and more often female.

This TCR was sampled from an adult who received the AZD1222 COVID-19 vaccine. The V and J genes are TRBV27 and TRBJ2-3; D not resolved. The sequenced sample was peripheral blood, obtained 28 days after the second AZD1222 dose. The CDR3 spells CASTPSRALTDTQYF. DNA for the CDR3: TGTGCCAGCACCCCGAGTAGGGCTCTCACAGATACGCAGTATTTT.